Below, 21 T cell receptor beta chains from the same sample are listed, as sequenced in a study of T cell responses to AZD1222 COVID-19 vaccine. This table comes from immunoSEQ multiplex PCR, and its TCRdb copy is limited to in-frame clones, with some not included. Among about 48,000 clones listed, approximately 83% were seen once. The sample consisted of peripheral blood, taken 28 days after the second AZD1222 dose. Every receptor here comes from an adult who received the AZD1222 COVID-19 vaccine.

The chain recombines TRBV12-5 with TRBJ1-6, with 7 bases fitting TRBD1. J lost 6 bases, V lost 3 bases, and 14 bases had no gene match. Germline V CDR1 and CDR2: LGHNT, FRNRAP. The CDR3 has 18 amino acids. The CDR3 nucleotides are TGTGCTAGTGGTTTAAGGACAGGCCGTGATGGTGGTAATTCACCCCTCCACTTT. Its translation is CASGLRTGRDGGNSPLHF.

V gene TRBV5-4 combines with J gene TRBJ2-2; 7 bases map to TRBD2. CDR1 and CDR2 from the germline V gene are SGHNT and YYREEE (reference sequence). V lost 6 bases and J lost 7; bases outside the gene matches: 6. This CDR3 has 13 residues. CDR3 bases: TGTGCCAGCACCGTGGGGGGGAACGGGGAGCTGTTTTTT. Its translation is CASTVGGNGELFF.

This chain uses TRBV3-1 (or the pseudogene TRBV3-2) with TRBJ2-7, with 9 bases identical to TRBD1. V gave up 3 bases and J gave up 6 bases; unmatched junction bases: 12. The CDR3 has 16 amino acids. In germline, CDR1 is LGHDT, CDR2 YNNKEL (reference sequence). CDR3 sequence: CASSQANPGQGSEQYF. In DNA, the CDR3 is TGTGCCAGCAGCCAGGCAAATCCGGGACAGGGAAGCGAGCAGTACTTC.

The rearrangement uses TRBV5-8 and TRBJ2-7; 10 positions agree with TRBD2. CDR1 and CDR2 (germline): SGHTS, YDEGEE. J gave up 4 bases and V 4 bases, and 5 bases lay outside the gene matches. The CDR3 is 14 amino acids. This chain's CDR3 is CASSASGSWYEQYF. In nucleotides, the CDR3 is TGTGCCAGCAGCGCTAGCGGGAGTTGGTACGAGCAGTACTTC.

The CDR3 DNA reads as TGTGCCAGCAGCCAGGGAATGGATCAGCCCCAGCATTTT. It codes for CASSQGMDQPQHF. The chain employs TRBV14 and TRBJ1-5; D is unclear. Germline-derived CDR1 and CDR2 are SGHDN and FVKESK. The V and J ends lost 3 bases and 5 bases respectively, with 8 bases between them. The CDR3 covers 13 residues.

The CDR3 region has the DNA TGTGCCAGCAGTACTAGCGGGAGTGTAGACAATGAGCAGTTCTTC. It codes for CASSTSGSVDNEQFF. The chain joins TRBV7-9 to TRBJ2-1, with 11 bases aligning to TRBD2. The CDR3 runs to 15 residues. Germline CDR1 and CDR2: SEHNR and FQNEAQ (reference sequence). V lost 6 bases, J lost 5 bases, and 6 bases stayed unmatched.

The chain combines TRBV19 with TRBJ1-1; a possible D gene is TRBD1 (5 bases). This CDR3 is built from 16 residues. V was pared by 1 base and J by 1 base, with 13 bases between. Germline CDR1 reads LNHDA; CDR2 reads SQIVND (reference sequence). The CDR3 loop reads CASSIGTPRENTEAFF. CDR3 nucleotide sequence: TGTGCCAGTAGTATAGGAACCCCCAGGGAGAACACTGAAGCTTTCTTT. Combining the CDR3 with reference TRBV19 and TRBJ1-1 gives the whole variable domain DGGITQSPKYLFRKEGQNVTLSCEQNLNHDAMYWYRQDPGQGLRLIYYSQIVNDFQKGDIAEGYSVSREKKESFPLTVTSAQKNPTAFYLCASSIGTPRENTEAFFGQGTRLTVV.

This chain connects TRBV19 to TRBJ1-1; 9 bases match TRBD1. The CDR3 is 14 amino acids. V gave up 7 bases and J gave up 4 bases; unmatched junction bases: 7. In germline, CDR1 is LNHDA, CDR2 SQIVND (reference sequence). The CDR3 DNA sequence: TGTGCCAGTAATCCGGGACAGGGTCGCACTGAAGCTTTCTTT. This encodes CASNPGQGRTEAFF.

This clone turned up a few times. The V and J genes are TRBV9 and TRBJ2-6; perhaps TRBD2 as D (6 bases). Germline V gene lookup returns CDR1 SGDLS and CDR2 YYNGEE. The CDR3 contains 17 residues. Trimming cost V 1 base and J 1 base, with 12 bases left between them. The DNA of the CDR3 is TGTGCCAGCAGCGTACTCACCAGCGGGTCTGGGGCCAACGTCCTGACTTTC. Amino acids: CASSVLTSGSGANVLTF.

The rearrangement joins TRBV9 to TRBJ2-3, with 11 bases aligning to TRBD2. Germline CDR1 reads SGDLS; CDR2 reads YYNGEE. Trimming removed 1 base from V and 0 bases from J; junction bases left unmatched: 22. The CDR3 is 23 amino acids. The CDR3 is CASSVSGGGERLAGPISTDTQYF. The DNA of the CDR3 is TGTGCCAGCAGCGTATCCGGAGGCGGGGAAAGACTAGCGGGACCTATCAGCACAGATACGCAGTATTTT.

A single count supports this clone. The V call is TRBV4-3, the J call TRBJ2-7, with 15 bases aligning to TRBD2. Germline V gene sequence: CDR1 LGHNA, CDR2 YSLEER. J lost 12 bases, V lost 3 bases, and 9 bases had no gene match. CDR3 length: 15 residues. This CDR3 is CASSQTGLAGGLRYF. The CDR3 DNA sequence: TGCGCCAGCAGCCAGACCGGACTAGCGGGAGGGCTTCGGTACTTC.

On this clone itself: The junction shows a germline mismatch at one end, possibly a read error. The chain recombines TRBV18 with TRBJ1-5; 7 bases agree with TRBD1. CDR1 is KGHSH and CDR2 is LQKENI in the germline V gene. The CDR3 consists of 15 residues. DNA for the CDR3: TGTGCCAGCTCGCCACAGGGGTTACTAAATCAGCCCCAGCATTTT. Its translation: CASSPQGLLNQPQHF.

This clone came up once. This chain uses TRBV12-3 or TRBV12-4 with TRBJ2-3; no definite D call. The germline V and J ends were trimmed by 1 base and 2 bases, with 4 bases remaining between them. The CDR3 consists of 13 residues. The DNA for the CDR3 is TGTGCCAGCAGTTTAGGCTCCACAGATACGCAGTATTTT. Protein product: CASSLGSTDTQYF.

This rearrangement joins TRBV29-1 to TRBJ2-1; TRBD2 is a possible D gene (6 bases). V was shortened by 5 bases and J by 6 bases, with 17 bases between the two germline ends. This CDR3 contains 14 residues. The V gene's germline CDR1 is SQVTM and CDR2 ANQGSEA. In DNA, the CDR3 is TGCAGCGTTACGACCGGGAGCGGAGGCAATGAGCAGTTCTTC. This translates into CSVTTGSGGNEQFF.

This clone occurred once. V gene TRBV19 combines with J gene TRBJ1-1; a weak D match, TRBD1 (6 bases). Germline CDR1 LNHDA, CDR2 SQIVND (reference sequence). Trimming took 5 bases from V and 0 from J, leaving 13 bases between them. The CDR3 is made up of 15 amino acids. The chain's CDR3 is CASSDGGRMNTEAFF. The CDR3 DNA is TGTGCCAGTAGTGACGGGGGGCGGATGAACACTGAAGCTTTCTTT.

The chain carries TRBV30 and TRBJ2-7; TRBD1 matches 8 bases. Per germline, CDR1 GTSNPN and CDR2 SVGIG (reference sequence). With 3 bases clipped from V and 0 bases from J, the junction kept 7 bases outside the gene matches. The CDR3 runs 15 residues. Here the CDR3 reads CAWSRTGRNSYEQYF. In nucleotides, the CDR3 is TGTGCCTGGAGCAGGACAGGGAGGAACTCCTACGAGCAGTACTTC.

This chain uses TRBV19 with TRBJ2-1, with 8 bases aligning to TRBD1. Germline V gene lookup returns CDR1 LNHDA and CDR2 SQIVND (reference sequence). Germline trimming cut 7 bases from V and 5 bases from J; bases unmatched to any gene: 7. This CDR3 is built from 14 residues. The DNA for the CDR3 is TGTGCCAGTACCGGGGACAGGTTCAACAATGAGCAGTTCTTC. It is translated as CASTGDRFNNEQFF.

The gene calls are TRBV12-3 or TRBV12-4 and TRBJ2-1; D gene ambiguous. Trimming pared 10 bases from V and 2 bases from J, leaving 6 bases between. The CDR3 has 11 amino acids. The CDR3 coding sequence is TGTGCCACCGGTGCCTACAATGAGCAGTTCTTC. This encodes CATGAYNEQFF.

The chain has TRBV19 and TRBJ1-1; 7 nucleotides match TRBD1. CDR1 LNHDA and CDR2 SQIVND come from the germline V gene (reference sequence). The V gene end was trimmed by 1 base and the J gene end by 6 bases; junction bases not matched to a gene: 17. The CDR3 is made up of 18 amino acids. CDR3 sequence reads: CASSIAPRTGPRDAEAFF. The CDR3 region has the DNA TGTGCCAGTAGTATAGCGCCTCGGACAGGCCCGCGAGACGCTGAAGCTTTCTTT.

Only a few counts were recorded for this clone. The gene calls are TRBV7-8 and TRBJ2-5; possibly TRBD1 for D (5 bases). This CDR3 region has 19 residues. Germline lookup yields CDR1 SGHVS and CDR2 FQNEAQ. The V end lost 2 bases, the J end lost 3 bases, and 25 bases lay between the germline ends. The CDR3 here is CASSLTRASWVDSKETQYF. The DNA for the CDR3 is TGTGCCAGCAGCTTAACTCGAGCGTCGTGGGTCGACAGCAAAGAGACCCAGTACTTC.

This rearrangement joins TRBV2 to TRBJ1-2; D perhaps matches TRBD1 (5 bases). In germline, CDR1 is SNHLY, CDR2 FYNNEI. This CDR3 region has 13 residues. V was shortened by 3 bases and J by 7 bases, with 12 bases between the two germline ends. CDR3 coding DNA: TGTGCCAGCAGTGAGGGGCGGGTTGGTGGCTACACCTTC. This translates into CASSEGRVGGYTF.